This T cell receptor (beta chain) was captured by sequencing in a study of cytomegalovirus exposure and HLA in healthy donors (dated by TCRdb to about 2017). In terms of the full investigation: An earlier analysis of several hundred of the donors reported roughly 270 Gb of sequence data and approximately 110 million unique TCR beta sequences from 150 million to 200 million T cells. Among the roughly 400 genotyped donors, approximately 82% belonged to the genetic ancestry cluster associated with self-reported Caucasian donors. Typing coverage differed by locus: A, B, C, DRB1 and DQB1 were typed in about 620-630 donors, DQA1 in roughly 500, DPA1 in 600 to 610, and DPB1 in around 490. Donor age, sex, ethnicity and CMV serostatus were compiled together with the repertoire data. The study profiled the T cell repertoires of 500 to 800 subjects by immunosequencing and related them to cytomegalovirus serostatus. A later genetic analysis took genome-wide SNP genotypes for 398 of the 666 donors and used that subset as a discovery cohort. All discovery cohort repertoires had been generated using a single sequencing platform. An early release covering 550 to 650 HLA-typed donors comprised approximately 290 gigabases of sequencing data and around 86 million unique TCR sequences. Because of strong linkage in the cohort, 5 or 6 DR-DQ haplotypes were treated as single units for association and clustering. The study combined high-throughput TCR immunosequencing, statistical association of individual TCRs with disease status, and machine learning to predict cytomegalovirus infection status. HLA typing covered class I and class II loci at four-digit resolution. In an earlier analysis of over 550 of the donors, high-throughput TCR beta sequencing was used to judge whether each TCR beta V gene segment behaved as functional or pseudogenic. In a later analysis, previously published TCR beta repertoires from more than 500 donors were re-analyzed and high-resolution HLA genotyping was added so that TCR occurrence patterns could be studied. On average, 235,054 unique TCR beta nucleotide sequences were sequenced per donor among roughly 430 genotyped donors of the cohort, with roughly 18% of those sequences being non-productive. A separate validation cohort of 100 to 150 different subjects was used in addition to the roughly 700-subject first cohort. In the later analysis, no new phenotypic data were used to find candidate immune exposures; instead, reliance was placed on TCR beta sequences and their occurrence across donors. The study aimed to test whether signatures of past pathogen exposure could be identified by cataloging public T cell receptors.

In total, more than 500 healthy bone marrow donors made up the cohort. All cohort members were sampled while nominally healthy, although unrecorded immune exposures were likely present. The donor was CMV seropositive and belonged to the group of more than 250 seropositive cohort members. Each donor provided a peripheral blood sample, and peripheral blood mononuclear cells were used for TCR beta sequencing. The Qiagen DNeasy Blood Extraction Kit was used to extract genomic DNA from the blood cell samples. V is cut back by 5 bases and J by 2 bases, with 2 bases in the junction unmatched. Including cysteine and phenylalanine, the CDR3 has 14 amino acids. This entry keeps only the CDR3 DNA: 42 bases, framed from base 1. CDR1 is given as MNHEY and CDR2 as SVGAGI, both from the germline V gene. About this clone: Its cognate antigen has yet to be identified. Per-nucleotide qualities are absent, and no much larger clonotype sits a single base away.

Points the paper makes about the study in general: Cytomegalovirus status was reported to be diagnosed by the classifier with high specificity and sensitivity in both the original and validation cohorts. The authors suggested that the approach could potentially be extended to other disease states and immunological phenotypes. In a later analysis, TCR association rates were found to vary across HLA loci, with the most associated TCRs seen for DRB1 alleles and the fewest for HLA-C alleles. A cluster of highly shared sequence variants was judged likely to be a technical artifact of the sequencing pipeline. Strong co-occurrence of HLA alleles, especially DR and DQ, made assigning TCR associations to individual alleles difficult. In a later analysis, HLA-associated TCR beta chains were found to be more clonally expanded and to have lower generation probabilities than equally common non-associated chains. In vitro tests confirmed that a few of the cytomegalovirus-associated TCR beta chains recognize cytomegalovirus antigens. Because HLA typing was missing for some donors at each locus, association tests included only the typed subset. A total of 150 to 200 TCR beta chains were listed by the study as associated with cytomegalovirus. Correlated functional status among segregating V segments might reflect linkage disequilibrium, but an unknown experimental factor could not be ruled out. An earlier analysis of around 500 of the donors showed that most TCR beta V segments appeared in productive rearrangements either about 90% or about 30% of the time, which broadly matched IMGT annotations. In a later analysis, several top co-occurrence clusters were reported to appear linked to parvovirus B19, influenza, CMV and Epstein-Barr virus. While some public TCRs were present in many individuals, most TCR sequences turned up only very rarely across donors. A further reported finding was that TCR beta sequences accurately predicted the HLA-A and HLA-B alleles for most subjects in the first cohort. In a later genetic analysis, a missense DCLRE1C variant was associated with V-gene and J-gene trimming of TCR beta chains, and the association was replicated in an independent cohort. Some IMGT-functional V segments, including TRBV6-2 and TRBV6-3, could not be distinguished by the 87-base-pair reads and were therefore excluded. Because counts were too low, around 17 rarely observed V segments, including chromosome 9 orphons, were left out of the earlier analysis of about 500 of the donors. The only immune exposure information available for the cohort was CMV serostatus. Most CMV-associated TCR beta chains appeared to be HLA-restricted in a later analysis, and the HLA associations seemed to be driven largely by CMV exposure. Presence/absence analyses assumed roughly uniform sequencing depth across donors, an assumption that may not hold. In a later genetic analysis, fewer N-insertions in productive TCRs were reported among donors in an Asian-associated ancestry cluster than the roughly 640-donor mean. At a false discovery rate of 0.05, a later analysis linked 16,000 or so TCR beta sequences to specific HLA alleles. The cohort was sequenced for TCR beta chains only, and without alpha or paired-chain data the features that could be detected were limited.

Library creation used the immunoSEQ multiplex PCR assay. For the multiplex PCR, a mixture combining 60 forward primers for TCR Vbeta segments and 13 reverse primers for TCR Jbeta segments was used. The CDR3 region of rearranged TCR beta genes was amplified from genomic DNA with a multiplex PCR assay. The Illumina HiSeq System was used to sequence the amplified TCR beta libraries as 87-base-pair reads. Per the original workflow: A later analysis tallied 75 million to 85 million unique TCR beta chains across the 550 to 850 repertoires, and some 12 million of those chains were shared by two or more donors. To remove PCR and sequencing errors, raw reads were error-corrected and collapsed into unique sequences using a nearest-neighbor algorithm that merged closely related sequences. To assign V, D and J gene segments, CDR3 sequences were aligned to IMGT reference sequences. Each retained sequence needed at least a six-nucleotide match to both a V gene segment and a J gene segment. A rearrangement was called productive if the CDR3 had no stop codons and remained in frame with V and J, and every other rearrangement was called non-productive. Following IMGT convention, CDR3 was defined as the stretch from the second conserved V-encoded cysteine to the conserved J-encoded phenylalanine. The earlier analysis of more than 450 of the donors excluded sequences that lacked an unambiguous match to a single V gene segment. In an earlier analysis of approximately 610 of the donors, V segments were called functional above 56.7% productive rearrangements and were called segregating when the between-donor standard deviation exceeded 5%. A statistical classification framework was developed to diagnose cytomegalovirus status using the catalog of TCR beta chain sequences. A later analysis assigned V and J genes by comparing TCR nucleotide sequences with IMGT/GENE-DB human TR gene sequences. The TCRdist pipeline was used in a later analysis to assign CDR3 sequences and most-parsimonious VDJ recombination scenarios. A later analysis defined each TCR beta chain by its CDR3 amino acid sequence plus V-gene family, and excluded reads lacking a unique V-gene family. In a later analysis, fewer than 600 highly shared, low-generation-probability nucleotide sequences were removed to address suspected cross-contamination and a sequencing artifact. For each public chain, a later analysis derived a clonal expansion index from normalized ranks of inferred template counts within each repertoire. A later analysis computed generation probabilities with a VDJ recombination model fitted to out-of-frame rearrangements, and checked the results against IGoR. Hypergeometric tests were used in a later analysis to score TCR-TCR, TCR-HLA and TCR-CMV co-occurrence, with a repertoire-size bias correction applied to the TCR pairs. To estimate false discovery rates, a later analysis permuted the HLA or CMV assignments 20 times. In a later analysis, co-occurring TCRs were grouped using DBSCAN, and TCRdist sequence similarity was added for clustering within HLA-allele-positive subsets. Repertoires with fewer than 30,000 or more than 120,000 public chains were left out of co-occurrence clustering, as were about 5 repertoires with anomalous nucleotide sharing. Here the immuneACCESS table is served through TCRdb, limited to in-frame sequences with V and J called. Missing clones are a known gap in these copies; in checked studies unresolved V genes cover under half, and the rest lacks a known reason. The V and J calls and the clone size are those of that table, but D and trimming were determined from the DNA. The sample table shows under 130,000 clones, and roughly 69% are seen once. The top ten hold approximately 3.9% of the sample.

In this chain, TRBV6-5 is recombined with TRBJ2-7; 11 bases in the middle match TRBD1. The specimen was PBMCs. This receptor was obtained from a man aged 30 to 39 in good health and CMV-seropositive. The DNA reads TGTGCCAGCAGTGGACAGGGGGCGGCCTACGAGCAGTACTTC. It codes for CASSGQGAAYEQYF.